This entry describes one T cell receptor (beta chain). A much larger clone differs from this one at a single base, so this may be a read error. The conserved phenylalanine or tryptophan is not found at the CDR3 terminus, so this likely reflects a read error. This record comes from a study of regulatory T cells in long-lasting Graves disease. Arm-PCR with iRepertoire HTBI primers amplified the CDR3 regions for these TCR beta libraries. Using its own MiXCR run on the multiplex PCR reads, TCRdb lists one record per CDR3 protein. The table lists more than 300,000 distinct CDR3 sequences, 15% to 20% of them singletons. This sample's time point: persistent/refractory GD, antithyroid drugs over 5 years with positive TRAb. The TCR library used RNA extracted from PBMCs. Graves' disease diagnosis followed American Thyroid Association guidelines. Germline-derived CDR1 and CDR2 are MNHEY and SMNVEV (reference sequence). The CDR3 totals 15 residues. The V gene lost 4 bases and the J gene lost 1 base, with 8 bases spanning the gap.

The material sequenced was peripheral blood mononuclear cells (PBMCs), taken when the disease was refractory, from a patient treated with antithyroid drugs. This chain joins TRBV27 and TRBJ1-6; possibly TRBD1 for D (6 bases). This clonotype was obtained from a female donor with Graves disease. CDR3 sequence (DNA): TGTGCCAGCAGTTACGACAGGTCCTATAATTCACCCCTCCACTCT. This gives the protein CASSYDRSYNSPLHS.